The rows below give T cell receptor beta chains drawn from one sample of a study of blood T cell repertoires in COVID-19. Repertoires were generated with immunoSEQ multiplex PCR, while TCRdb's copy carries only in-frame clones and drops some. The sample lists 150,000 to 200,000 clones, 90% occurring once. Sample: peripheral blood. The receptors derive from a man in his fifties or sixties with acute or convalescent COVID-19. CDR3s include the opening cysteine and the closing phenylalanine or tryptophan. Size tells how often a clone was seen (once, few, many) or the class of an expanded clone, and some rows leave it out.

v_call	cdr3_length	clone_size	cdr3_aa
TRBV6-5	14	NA	CASKDRYSNQPQHF
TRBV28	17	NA	CASSLFGLAGGADTQYF
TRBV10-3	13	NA	CAIRWGEDQPQHF
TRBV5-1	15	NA	CASSLAGTGGETQYF
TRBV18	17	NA	CASSTNPPQNSYNEQFF
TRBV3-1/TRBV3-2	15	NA	CASSSLVSFTDTQYF
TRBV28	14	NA	CASSEGSGANVLTF
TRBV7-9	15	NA	CASSPGTGGAEKLFF
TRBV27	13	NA	CASSFDGNQPQHF
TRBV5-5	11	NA	CASSSSYEQYF
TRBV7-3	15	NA	CASSLVRGLPQPQHF
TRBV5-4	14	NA	CASSQGQVTDTQYF
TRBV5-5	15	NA	CASSSSGGNTGELFF
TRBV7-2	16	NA	CASSQFPGTGGYGYTF
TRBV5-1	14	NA	CASSWGGLVHEQFF
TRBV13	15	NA	CASLGAPPNTGELFF
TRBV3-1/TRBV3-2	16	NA	CASSQTSGGSTDTQYF
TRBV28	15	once	CASPPSDRESYEQYF
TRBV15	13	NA	CATSTNLNTEAFF
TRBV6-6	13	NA	CASTPRGTGELFF
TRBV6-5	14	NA	CASSSGTRGYEQYF
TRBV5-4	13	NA	CASSFHSDEKLFF
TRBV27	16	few	CASSLSSSGIEHTQYF
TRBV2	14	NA	CASSSLWTGDGYTF
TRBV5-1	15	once	CASSLADRAIETQYF
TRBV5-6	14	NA	CASSPKTGGGKLFF
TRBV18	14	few	CASSPIQGEAEAFF
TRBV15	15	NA	CATIASGGAGETQYF
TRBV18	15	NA	CASSPGQGRNTEAFF
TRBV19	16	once	CASSIFLGLEGNEQFF
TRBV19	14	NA	CASSIEVGIQPQHF
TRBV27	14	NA	CASSGLANTGELFF
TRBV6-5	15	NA	CASRLRDSWNTEAFF
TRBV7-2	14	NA	CASSSRQGPGELFF
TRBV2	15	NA	CASRGVQGRNQPQHF
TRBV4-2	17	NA	CASSRDSGRAGTDTQYF
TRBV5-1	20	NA	CASSLGPTGTGGTGANVLTF
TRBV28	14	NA	CASSPPEARTEQYF